One and the same sample provided the 24 T cell receptor beta chains below, sequenced in a study of T cell responses to AZD1222 COVID-19 vaccine. Using immunoSEQ multiplex PCR, the repertoire was profiled, and TCRdb retains in-frame clones only, with some absent. The table lists more than 150,000 clones, roughly 91% of them singletons. The sequencing here drew on peripheral blood, taken on day 0 of AZD1222 vaccination. The receptors were gathered from an adult in good health.

This clone was counted between two and nine times. The chain links TRBV3-1 (or the pseudogene TRBV3-2) to TRBJ2-7; tentatively, D is TRBD1 (6 bases). Germline V lookup: CDR1 LGHDT, CDR2 YNNKEL (reference sequence). The V and J ends lost 4 bases and 7 bases respectively, with 11 bases between them. This CDR3 comprises 12 residues. CDR3: CASSRGGGEQYF. The CDR3 coding sequence is TGTGCCAGCAGCCGTGGGGGCGGGGAGCAGTACTTC.

This clone has more than one count but fewer than ten. The V and J genes are TRBV15 and TRBJ1-6; D is uncertain. The CDR3 extends over 13 amino acids. CDR1 LNHNV and CDR2 YYDKDF come from the germline V gene (reference sequence). V was cut by 1 base and J by 7 bases, with 5 bases left in between. CDR3 sequence reads: CATSRGRNSPLHF. The CDR3 DNA is TGTGCCACCAGCAGAGGGAGGAATTCACCCCTCCACTTT.

CDR3 in DNA: TGTGCCAGCAGCTTTTTTCTAGCGGGTGGGGGTGAGCAGTTCTTC. Translated: CASSFFLAGGGEQFF. V usage is TRBV5-4 and J usage is TRBJ2-1, with 8 bases that match TRBD2. The trim removed 2 bases at V and 9 bases at J, leaving 10 bases unmatched. CDR1 SGHNT and CDR2 YYREEE come from the germline V gene (reference sequence). This CDR3 region has 15 residues. The full variable domain, completed using reference TRBV5-4 and TRBJ2-1, is ETGVTQSPTHLIKTRGQQVTLRCSSQSGHNTVSWYQQALGQGPQFIFQYYREEENGRGNFPPRFSGLQFPNYSSELNVNALELDDSALYLCASSFFLAGGGEQFFGPGTRLTVL.

V is TRBV12-3 or TRBV12-4 and J is TRBJ1-2; D gene ambiguous. V was shortened by 7 bases and J by 5 bases, with 14 bases between the two germline ends. CDR3 size: 13 residues. The CDR3 DNA reads TGTGCCAGCACAAGAGGACCAGATTATGGCTACACCTTC. Its protein is CASTRGPDYGYTF.

J is TRBJ2-2 and V is TRBV11-3; 7 bases are a match to TRBD2. Germline-derived CDR1 and CDR2 are SGHNT and YENEEA. The CDR3 totals 14 residues. V shed 5 bases and J 6 bases; nucleotides not matched to a gene: 6. The CDR3 sequence is CASSHRLAAGELFF. DNA for the CDR3: TGTGCCAGCAGCCACCGACTAGCAGCCGGGGAGCTGTTTTTT.

The J gene is TRBJ2-2, the V gene TRBV5-1; TRBD2 matches 10 bases. The germline V gene has CDR1 SGHRS and CDR2 YFSETQ. CDR3 length equals 15 residues. V lost 3 bases, J lost 6 bases, and 5 bases stayed unmatched. CDR3 protein: CASSYLAGVPGELFF. CDR3 DNA sequence: TGCGCCAGCAGCTATCTAGCGGGAGTGCCCGGGGAGCTGTTTTTT.

The chain combines TRBV7-9 with TRBJ1-1, with D hard to call. V shed 9 bases and J shed 6 bases, with 2 bases lying between them. CDR1 SEHNR and CDR2 FQNEAQ come from the germline V gene (reference sequence). This CDR3 comprises 8 residues. CDR3 region: CARAEAFF. Here the CDR3 DNA reads TGTGCCAGGGCTGAAGCTTTCTTT.

The chain combines TRBV29-1 with TRBJ1-4; tentative D call: TRBD1 (6 bases). Germline V gene sequence: CDR1 SQVTM, CDR2 ANQGSEA. The CDR3 covers 14 residues. V was clipped by 6 bases and J by 7 bases, with 18 bases between them. DNA for the CDR3: TGCAGCGTCACCTACAGGCTCAGGGGTGAAAAACTGTTTTTT. This codes for CSVTYRLRGEKLFF.

J is TRBJ2-5 and V is TRBV28, with TRBD2 matching 14 bases. Looked up from germline, CDR1 is MDHEN and CDR2 is SYDVKM. CDR3 length: 18 amino acids. J was trimmed by 5 bases and V by 4 bases; bases with no gene match: 12. CDR3 amino acids: CASSSGLAGGLFRETQYF. The CDR3 nucleotides are TGTGCCAGCAGTTCCGGACTAGCGGGAGGTTTGTTTCGGGAGACCCAGTACTTC.

This chain links TRBV6-5 with TRBJ2-7; TRBD1 is a possible D gene (5 bases). The CDR3 has 12 amino acids. V dropped 6 bases and J dropped 2 bases, with 8 bases sitting between them. In germline, CDR1 is MNHEY, CDR2 SVGAGI. The CDR3 protein is CASRTGPYEQYF. For the CDR3, the DNA is TGTGCCAGCAGAACAGGACCCTACGAGCAGTACTTC.

The count of this clone is one. V gene TRBV28 combines with J gene TRBJ2-7, with D perhaps matching TRBD1 (6 bases). The CDR3 sequence is 14 residues long. Germline assignment: CDR1 MDHEN and CDR2 SYDVKM. The V and J ends lost 2 bases and 2 bases respectively, with 10 bases between them. The CDR3 spells CASSLQGTAYEQYF. The CDR3 DNA reads as TGTGCCAGCAGTTTACAGGGGACGGCCTACGAGCAGTACTTC.

This clone was found once. The chain joins TRBV29-1 to TRBJ2-1; 10 bases map to TRBD2. Trimming at V came to 7 bases and at J to 2 bases, leaving 5 bases not matched to a gene. The CDR3 is 14 amino acids. Germline V gene data show CDR1 as SQVTM and CDR2 as ANQGSEA. The CDR3 nucleotides read TGCAGCGCGTCTAGCGGGAGTACCTACAATGAGCAGTTCTTC. Translating it yields CSASSGSTYNEQFF.

The chain recombines TRBV7-2 with TRBJ2-7; D gene unclear. Per germline, CDR1 SGHTA and CDR2 FQGNSA. This CDR3 has 14 residues. V shed 5 bases and J shed 0 bases, with 11 bases lying between them. CDR3 protein: CASSSGWLSYEQYF. The DNA for the CDR3 is TGTGCCAGCAGCAGTGGTTGGCTCTCCTACGAGCAGTACTTC.

This clone was picked up one time. The V call is TRBV6-5, the J call TRBJ1-2; 7 nucleotides match TRBD1. V lost 6 bases and J lost 8; bases outside the gene matches: 12. CDR3 length equals 14 residues. In germline, CDR1 is MNHEY, CDR2 SVGAGI. DNA for the CDR3: TGTGCCAGCAGCCGTGACAGGGCCCAGGTCGGCTACACCTTC. Translation: CASSRDRAQVGYTF.

The chain uses TRBV9 and TRBJ2-3, with D unresolved. The CDR3 sequence is 14 residues long. Germline values: CDR1 SGDLS, CDR2 YYNGEE. V lost 0 bases and J 2 bases, leaving 7 bases between the germline ends. The CDR3 spells CASSVDSYTDTQYF. CDR3 DNA sequence: TGTGCCAGCAGCGTAGACTCCTACACAGATACGCAGTATTTT. The complete variable domain, with remaining parts taken from reference TRBV9 and TRBJ2-3, reads DSGVTQTPKHLITATGQRVTLRCSPRSGDLSVYWYQQSLDQGLQFLIQYYNGEERAKGNILERFSAQQFPDLHSELNLSSLELGDSALYFCASSVDSYTDTQYFGPGTRLTVL.

CDR3 residues: CASSPFVLGQGTNEKLFF. CDR3 DNA: TGTGCCAGCTCACCATTCGTTCTGGGACAGGGGACTAATGAAAAACTGTTTTTT. The chain has TRBV18 and TRBJ1-4, with 10 bases fitting TRBD1. V gave up 2 bases and J gave up 2 bases; unmatched junction bases: 8. Germline V gives CDR1 KGHSH, CDR2 LQKENI. The CDR3 is 18 amino acids.

The CDR3 loop reads CASSSWGRGETQYF. DNA for the CDR3: TGTGCCAGCAGCTCTTGGGGGAGAGGGGAGACCCAGTACTTC. The rearrangement joins TRBV7-6 to TRBJ2-5, with D tentatively TRBD1 or TRBD2 (5 bases each). Looked up from germline, CDR1 is SGHVS and CDR2 is FNYEAQ. V lost 4 bases to trimming and J lost 5 bases, with 14 bases between them. This CDR3 has 14 amino acids.

The chain links TRBV3-1 (or the pseudogene TRBV3-2) to TRBJ1-2, with no clear D. V shed 0 bases and J shed 8 bases, with 10 bases lying between them. The CDR3 consists of 13 residues. CDR1 LGHDT and CDR2 YNNKEL come from the germline V gene (reference sequence). In nucleotides, the CDR3 is TGTGCCAGCAGCCAAGAGCGGGGTAACGGCTACACCTTC. Protein product: CASSQERGNGYTF.

The chain joins TRBV19 to TRBJ2-1, with 7 bases matching TRBD2. Losses at the gene ends were 5 bases for V and 7 bases for J; bases not matched to a gene: 17. Looked up from germline, CDR1 is LNHDA and CDR2 is SQIVND (reference sequence). This CDR3 contains 17 residues. CDR3 protein: CASSLLVGGTGKNEQFF. The CDR3 nucleotides read TGTGCCAGTAGTCTCTTGGTCGGGGGGACGGGAAAAAATGAGCAGTTCTTC.

The V gene is TRBV7-9, the J gene TRBJ2-1; 9 bases line up with TRBD2. The V segment lost 4 bases and the J segment 10 bases; nucleotides outside the gene matches: 17. The length of the CDR3 is 17 residues. Germline V gene data show CDR1 as SEHNR and CDR2 as FQNEAQ (reference sequence). The CDR3 loop reads CASSYPGVAGVVEEQFF. CDR3 DNA sequence: TGTGCCAGCAGCTACCCCGGGGTAGCGGGAGTGGTCGAGGAGCAGTTCTTC.

V gene TRBV7-9 combines with J gene TRBJ1-1, with D possibly matching TRBD1 (5 bases). The CDR3 consists of 13 residues. The V end lost 5 bases, the J end lost 5 bases, and 12 bases lay between the germline ends. Germline CDR1 and CDR2: SEHNR and FQNEAQ (reference sequence). The CDR3 is CASSAGSGTEAFF. The CDR3, as DNA: TGTGCCAGCAGCGCAGGGTCTGGAACTGAAGCTTTCTTT. Full variable domain (rest looked up from reference TRBV7-9 and TRBJ1-1): DTGVSQNPRHKITKRGQNVTFRCDPISEHNRLYWYRQTLGQGPEFLTYFQNEAQLEKSRLLSDRFSAERPKGSFSTLEIQRTEQGDSAMYLCASSAGSGTEAFFGQGTRLTVV.

V gene TRBV7-2 combines with J gene TRBJ2-5; TRBD2 matches 7 bases. V shed 2 bases and J 4 bases; nucleotides not matched to a gene: 13. Germline CDR1 and CDR2: SGHTA and FQGNSA. The CDR3 contains 17 residues. The CDR3 region is CASSLSDQRLARETQYF. Here the CDR3 DNA reads TGTGCCAGCAGCTTATCCGACCAGAGACTAGCCCGAGAGACCCAGTACTTC.

The chain links TRBV28 to TRBJ2-7; TRBD2 matches 10 bases. V gave up 6 bases and J gave up 1 base; unmatched junction bases: 15. The CDR3 length is 18 residues. The germline V gene has CDR1 MDHEN and CDR2 SYDVKM. The CDR3 sequence: CASRYQGLAGAVSYEQYF. CDR3 bases: TGTGCCAGCAGATACCAAGGGCTAGCGGGAGCAGTTTCCTACGAGCAGTACTTC.

To note about this clone: Other DNA sequences in this sample translate to the same CDR3. The chain employs TRBV20-1 and TRBJ1-2, with D tentatively TRBD1 (5 bases). V was trimmed by 3 bases and J by 6 bases, leaving 8 bases between them. This CDR3 region has 11 residues. Germline V gives CDR1 DFQATT, CDR2 SNEGSKA (reference sequence). The CDR3 coding sequence is TGCAGTGCTAGGTCGGGGGATGGCTACACCTTC. It specifies CSARSGDGYTF.